This is a list of T cell receptor beta chains from one sample in a study of blood T cells in healthy people across ages. TCRdb reprocessed the 5' RACE reads with MiXCR, giving one entry per CDR3 protein. Of some 1.5 million distinct CDR3 sequences in the sample, roughly two fifths are singletons; the top ten hold approximately 4.1%. Sequenced: blood. The receptors shown here come from a woman aged 18-29 years in good health. CDR3s leave out the opening cysteine and the closing phenylalanine or tryptophan. Each record gives: V gene, CDR3 protein.

TRBV28 ATGGRVLHEQY
TRBV20-1 SATAGRHDEQY
TRBV6-1 ASTLRTVYGYT
TRBV25-1 ASIVVAGGYT
TRBV12-3/TRBV12-4 ASSHLGDGYT
TRBV7-9 ASSLGGGQAYYGYT
TRBV20-1 SARGGGYT
TRBV12-3/TRBV12-4 ASSLSAGNSGANVLT
TRBV28 ASRSDVNYGYT
TRBV5-1 ASSLEGRMYQETQY
TRBV7-2 AGSTGQAETQY
TRBV12-3/TRBV12-4 ASSYFGTGKNVQY
TRBV11-2 ASSFLGQINTEAF
TRBV4-3 ASSQDRGWGEGYGYT
TRBV29-1 SVYTGELF
TRBV7-2 ASSLGVGGGAEAF
TRBV10-2 ASRANGVNTGELF
TRBV24-1 ATSESQGRGYT
TRBV4-2 ASSQDRAPRSQPQH
TRBV20-1 SASGGRVSYEQY
TRBV4-3 ASSQGVGVNTEAF
TRBV7-6 ASSDTGMSQETQY
TRBV29-1 SVTGVLAKNIQY
TRBV29-1 SVDRWRPEETQY
TRBV4-2 ASSQQGSTPLH
TRBV28 ASTTGNADGYT
TRBV29-1 SVGLALSYEQY
TRBV27 ASSLSWAVNSPLH
TRBV20-1 SARNSGGRNEQF
TRBV24-1 ATSEGGHEQY
TRBV7-9 ACSLAPLFTDTQY
TRBV12-3/TRBV12-4 ASSNRGPPYYGYT
TRBV12-3/TRBV12-4 ASSFEYYSNQPQH
TRBV7-6 ASSLRTSGSRGHEQF
TRBV20-1 SARDGGRRRVEQY
TRBV7-2 ASSCGLANEQF
TRBV29-1 SHTGARETQY
TRBV12-3/TRBV12-4 ASRVIGLNTEAF
TRBV7-9 ASSLRPSGVYNEQY
TRBV4-1 ASSQLNQGSGNTIY
TRBV18 ASSPNLAAGELF
TRBV7-2 ASSLERRGMASPLH
TRBV6-2/TRBV6-3 ASTPRTVYGYT
TRBV7-2 ASSLSVRTSGPTDTQY
TRBV6-5 ASSPPYGTQY
TRBV20-1 SARNAVSNQPQH
TRBV6-1 ASSRLLREAF